Presented here are 28 T cell receptor beta chains from one specimen sequenced in a study of OX40 agonist ivuxolimab in advanced cancers. Generated by immunoSEQ multiplex PCR, the TCRdb table keeps only in-frame clones and is missing some. This sample yields tens of thousands of clones, of which approximately 90% are seen a single time; about 45% belongs to the top ten. The sample here was CD4+ or CD8+ T cells sorted from blood, taken in a trial of the OX40 agonist ivuxolimab. The receptors come from an adult with an advanced solid tumor such as melanoma, head and neck, liver or kidney cancer.

The chain uses TRBV7-3 and TRBJ2-5; D perhaps matches TRBD1 (6 bases). CDR1 is SGHTA and CDR2 is FQGTGA in the germline V gene. Trimming took 5 bases from V and 1 from J, leaving 17 bases between them. This CDR3 has 16 residues. The CDR3 sequence: CASSPRGAEFQETQYF. The CDR3 coding sequence is TGTGCCAGCAGCCCCAGGGGAGCGGAATTCCAAGAGACCCAGTACTTC.

J is TRBJ2-5 and V is TRBV28; D not certain. Per the germline V gene, CDR1 is MDHEN and CDR2 is SYDVKM. Trimming pared 5 bases from V and 5 bases from J, leaving 18 bases between. There are 15 residues in the CDR3. CDR3 loop: CASSPYHTLAETQYF. The CDR3 nucleotides are TGTGCCAGCAGTCCTTATCACACCTTGGCGGAGACCCAGTACTTC.

This chain uses TRBV6-5 with TRBJ1-2; 8 bases agree with TRBD1. This CDR3 region has 13 residues. After removal of 6 bases from V and 4 bases from J, the junction contained 4 bases not matched to a gene. In germline, CDR1 is MNHEY, CDR2 SVGAGI. DNA for the CDR3: TGTGCCAGCAGCCGGACAGGGAGCTATGGCTACACCTTC. Its protein is CASSRTGSYGYTF.

CDR3: CASSLEGPANNEQFF. The CDR3 nucleotides are TGTGCCAGCAGCTTAGAGGGCCCAGCAAATAATGAGCAGTTCTTC. The J gene is TRBJ2-1, the V gene TRBV7-6, with no clear D. Germline CDR1 reads SGHVS; CDR2 reads FNYEAQ. V was shortened by 1 base and J by 7 bases, with 14 bases between the two germline ends. The CDR3 extends over 15 amino acids.

This rearrangement joins TRBV7-2 to TRBJ2-5; 9 nucleotides agree with TRBD2. This CDR3 has 16 residues. Losses at the gene ends were 2 bases for V and 1 base for J; bases not matched to a gene: 5. The germline gives CDR1 SGHTA, CDR2 FQGNSA. The CDR3 DNA follows: TGTGCCAGCAGCTTACTGTTAGCGGGGGCCCAAGAGACCCAGTACTTC. Protein sequence: CASSLLLAGAQETQYF.

V gene TRBV4-3 combines with J gene TRBJ2-3; D unclear. Trimming left V 0 bases short and J 1 base short, with 8 bases between. Germline CDR1 and CDR2: LGHNA and YSLEER. The CDR3 has 15 amino acids. The CDR3 bases are TGCGCCAGCAGCCAAGAGAACGGTGGCACAGATACGCAGTATTTT. Translation: CASSQENGGTDTQYF.

V and J are TRBV7-9 and TRBJ2-3; D might be TRBD2 (7 bases). This CDR3 is built from 15 residues. V was shortened by 5 bases and J by 6 bases, with 18 bases between the two germline ends. Per germline, CDR1 SEHNR and CDR2 FQNEAQ (reference sequence). The CDR3 coding sequence is TGTGCCAGCAGCCCCCCCGACGGGGGGCCGGATACGCAGTATTTT. Amino acid sequence: CASSPPDGGPDTQYF.

This sequence joins TRBV19 and TRBJ1-4, with 10 bases lining up with TRBD1. CDR3 length: 13 amino acids. CDR1 is LNHDA, CDR2 SQIVND, per germline (reference sequence). Germline trimming cut 4 bases from V and 7 bases from J; bases unmatched to any gene: 0. The CDR3 DNA is TGTGCCAGTAGTAGACAGGGGGCTGAAAAACTGTTTTTT. Protein product: CASSRQGAEKLFF.

The chain employs TRBV27 and TRBJ2-7, with TRBD1 matching over 11 bases. The V gene end was trimmed by 0 bases and the J gene end by 5 bases; junction bases not matched to a gene: 6. Germline loops: CDR1 MNHEY, CDR2 SMNVEV (reference sequence). This CDR3 has 16 residues. The DNA of the CDR3 is TGTGCCAGCAGTTTATCCGGGACAGGGGGTTCCCACGAGCAGTACTTC. It translates to CASSLSGTGGSHEQYF.

The V gene is TRBV9, the J gene TRBJ2-7, with D possibly TRBD1 on 5 matching bases. The CDR3 is 14 amino acids. Per germline, CDR1 SGDLS and CDR2 YYNGEE. Trimming took off 2 bases at V and 5 bases at J, with 14 bases between the two ends. CDR3 region: CASSVGREGDEQYF. The DNA of the CDR3 is TGTGCCAGCAGCGTCGGCAGGGAAGGGGACGAGCAGTACTTC.

The chain carries TRBV27 and TRBJ2-7; the D call may be TRBD1 or TRBD2 (5 bases each). V was clipped by 5 bases and J by 2 bases, with 19 bases between them. CDR1 is MNHEY and CDR2 is SMNVEV in the germline V gene (reference sequence). The CDR3 covers 16 residues. In DNA, the CDR3 is TGTGCCAGCAGTCCACTTGGTGGGGGATCCCCCTACGAGCAGTACTTC. The encoded protein is CASSPLGGGSPYEQYF.

V and J are TRBV4-3 and TRBJ1-2, with 11 bases matching TRBD1. V shed 0 bases, J shed 7 bases, and the junction held 4 bases outside the gene matches. CDR1 LGHNA and CDR2 YSLEER come from the germline V gene. CDR3 length: 15 residues. Here the CDR3 DNA reads TGCGCCAGCAGCCAAGAGGACAGGGGGCTGGGTGGCTACACCTTC. Protein sequence: CASSQEDRGLGGYTF.

V gene TRBV18 combines with J gene TRBJ2-7; D remains unclear. CDR1 KGHSH and CDR2 LQKENI come from the germline V gene. This CDR3 region has 16 residues. Trimming stripped 2 bases from V and 3 bases from J, with 17 bases between. CDR3 sequence reads: CASSPTSWAQDYEQYF. The DNA for the CDR3 is TGTGCCAGCTCACCAACGAGCTGGGCTCAGGACTACGAGCAGTACTTC.

This chain's CDR3 is CASSPGDGGYNEQFF. For the CDR3, the DNA is TGCGCCAGCAGCCCAGGGGACGGTGGCTACAATGAGCAGTTCTTC. This rearrangement joins TRBV4-1 to TRBJ2-1, with D possibly TRBD1 on 6 matching bases. Germline V CDR1 and CDR2: MGHRA, YSYEKL. Trimming pared 4 bases from V and 3 bases from J, leaving 13 bases between. This CDR3 is 15 amino acids long.

This rearrangement joins TRBV6-1 to TRBJ2-7; D is ambiguous. This CDR3 comprises 13 residues. Germline CDR1 reads MNHNS; CDR2 reads SASEGT. Between the trimmed V and J ends, which lost 2 bases and 3 bases, there was a span of 8 bases. This CDR3 reads CASSESTRYEQYF. The CDR3 nucleotides are TGTGCCAGCAGTGAATCCACCCGCTACGAGCAGTACTTC.

The chain is built from TRBV10-3 and TRBJ1-4, with D maybe TRBD1 (5 bases). Germline-derived CDR1 and CDR2 are ENHRY and SYGVKD. Trimming removed 2 bases from V and 4 bases from J, with 11 bases in between. The CDR3 length is 15 residues. Written as DNA, the CDR3 is TGTGCCATCAGTGAGCCTGGGACCCTTAATGAAAAACTGTTTTTT. Its translation is CAISEPGTLNEKLFF.

V is TRBV4-3 and J is TRBJ2-3; D may correspond to TRBD1 or TRBD2 (5 bases each). The V and J ends lost 0 bases and 5 bases respectively, with 15 bases between them. This CDR3 contains 16 residues. Per the germline V gene, CDR1 is LGHNA and CDR2 is YSLEER. CDR3 loop: CASSQEPGPRVDTQYF. In DNA, the CDR3 is TGCGCCAGCAGCCAAGAACCGGGACCACGTGTAGATACGCAGTATTTT.

This chain connects TRBV28 to TRBJ1-6; 7 bases align to TRBD1. V lost 5 bases, J lost 10 bases, and 5 bases stayed unmatched. The V gene's germline CDR1 is MDHEN and CDR2 SYDVKM. This CDR3 is 13 amino acids long. The CDR3 nucleotides read TGTGCCAGCAGTACGACAGGGCTCTCACCCCTCCACTTT. Residues: CASSTTGLSPLHF.

The chain uses TRBV29-1 and TRBJ2-3; D possibly corresponds to TRBD2 (5 bases). Germline CDR1 and CDR2: SQVTM and ANQGSEA. The CDR3 is 13 amino acids. With 7 bases removed from V and 2 bases from J, the gap between germline ends came to 13 bases. The CDR3 loop is CSGLSGYTDTQYF. The CDR3 bases are TGCAGCGGCCTATCGGGGTACACAGATACGCAGTATTTT.

The CDR3 sequence: CASSLPDRGRDTQYF. The CDR3 DNA reads as TGTGCCAGCAGTTTACCGGACAGGGGGCGAGATACGCAGTATTTT. The V and J genes are TRBV28 and TRBJ2-3, with TRBD1 matching over 11 bases. The CDR3 loop spans 15 amino acids. J lost 5 bases, V lost 2 bases, and 3 bases had no gene match. Germline V gene data show CDR1 as MDHEN and CDR2 as SYDVKM.

The chain carries TRBV6-5 and TRBJ1-2; the match to TRBD1 covers 9 bases. The CDR3 is made up of 15 amino acids. After removal of 5 bases from V and 8 bases from J, the junction contained 12 bases not matched to a gene. CDR1 MNHEY and CDR2 SVGAGI come from the germline V gene. In DNA, the CDR3 is TGTGCCAGCAGTCAGCCTGGGACAGGGATAGAAGGCTACACCTTC. As protein: CASSQPGTGIEGYTF.

This clone has only one observation. The genes are TRBV5-8 and TRBJ1-2; D gene unclear. Germline CDR1 is SGHTS and CDR2 is YDEGEE. V lost 7 bases to trimming and J lost 4 bases, with 17 bases between them. The length of the CDR3 is 14 residues. For the CDR3, the DNA is TGTGCCAGCGGTCTCCGAGGAGGGCTCTATGGCTACACCTTC. This gives the protein CASGLRGGLYGYTF.

The sample holds many counts of this clone. This rearrangement joins TRBV19 to TRBJ2-5; unclear D gene. This CDR3 spans 11 amino acids. Looked up from germline, CDR1 is LNHDA and CDR2 is SQIVND (reference sequence). In DNA, the CDR3 is TGTGGCACCCAGTGGGGAGAGACCCAGTACTTC. The encoded protein is CGTQWGETQYF.

This chain uses TRBV6-5 with TRBJ1-3; D unresolved. The germline gives CDR1 MNHEY, CDR2 SVGAGI. Between the trimmed V and J ends, which lost 6 bases and 0 bases, there was a span of 9 bases. The CDR3 runs 14 residues. CDR3 DNA: TGTGCCAGCAGCCCGGGCCGCTCTGGAAACACCATATATTTT. Encoded protein: CASSPGRSGNTIYF.

The rearrangement links TRBV7-8 to TRBJ1-2; D call uncertain. V was trimmed by 1 base and J by 4 bases, leaving 13 bases between them. This CDR3 is built from 15 residues. Germline V gene lookup returns CDR1 SGHVS and CDR2 FQNEAQ. CDR3 sequence: CASSLVAGQSYGYTF. In DNA form, the CDR3 reads TGTGCCAGCAGCTTAGTGGCGGGCCAGAGCTATGGCTACACCTTC.

Only one count was recorded for this clone. This chain joins TRBV7-9 and TRBJ2-3, with D unresolved. This CDR3 region has 13 residues. Deletions cut 3 bases from V and 2 bases from J, with 6 bases between. The germline CDR1 and CDR2 sequences are SEHNR and FQNEAQ (reference sequence). The CDR3 bases are TGTGCCAGCAGCTTCACGATCACAGATACGCAGTATTTT. Protein sequence: CASSFTITDTQYF. The variable domain in full, completed from reference TRBV7-9 and TRBJ2-3, reads DTGVSQNPRHKITKRGQNVTFRCDPISEHNRLYWYRQTLGQGPEFLTYFQNEAQLEKSRLLSDRFSAERPKGSFSTLEIQRTEQGDSAMYLCASSFTITDTQYFGPGTRLTVL.

By sample share, this clone is medium-sized. The chain has TRBV14 and TRBJ1-1, with TRBD1 identical over 7 bases. The CDR3 loop spans 13 amino acids. Germline values: CDR1 SGHDN, CDR2 FVKESK. V trimming: 1 base; J trimming: 5 bases; junction bases outside the gene matches: 1. CDR3 DNA: TGTGCCAGCAGCCAAGTCAGGGGGACTGAAGCTTTCTTT. It translates to CASSQVRGTEAFF.

This clone was observed a single time. The chain links TRBV5-1 to TRBJ1-3, with 8 positions matching TRBD1. Germline CDR1 and CDR2: SGHRS and YFSETQ. The CDR3 loop spans 17 amino acids. V trimming: 0 bases; J trimming: 6 bases; junction bases outside the gene matches: 11. CDR3 nucleotides: TGCGCCAGCAGCTTGGCTTCCAGGACAGGGTACGAAAACACCATATATTTT. This codes for CASSLASRTGYENTIYF.